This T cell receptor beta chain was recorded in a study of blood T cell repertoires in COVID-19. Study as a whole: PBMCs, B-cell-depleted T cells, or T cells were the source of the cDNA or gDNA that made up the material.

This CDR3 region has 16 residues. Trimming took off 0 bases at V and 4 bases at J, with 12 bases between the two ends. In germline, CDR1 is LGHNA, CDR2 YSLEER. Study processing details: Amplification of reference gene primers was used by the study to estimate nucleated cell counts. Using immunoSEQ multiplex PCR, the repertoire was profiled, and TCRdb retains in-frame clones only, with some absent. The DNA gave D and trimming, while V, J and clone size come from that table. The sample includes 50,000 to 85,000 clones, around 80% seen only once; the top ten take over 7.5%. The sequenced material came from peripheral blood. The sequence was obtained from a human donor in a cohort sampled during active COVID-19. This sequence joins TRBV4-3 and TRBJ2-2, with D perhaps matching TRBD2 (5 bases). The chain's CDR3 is CASSQDAGGPTGELFF. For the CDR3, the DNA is TGCGCCAGCAGCCAAGACGCCGGAGGCCCCACCGGGGAGCTGTTTTTT.